This T cell receptor (beta chain) was sequenced during a study of shared clonotypes between healthy human individuals. Study-level information: Per-donor plates numbered three CD4 naive, three CD4 memory, two CD8 naive and one CD8 memory. Findings and limits, study-wide: Researchers found naive subsets generally carried larger estimated richness than memory subsets. Blood alone was sampled, and tissue repertoires likely differ.

Sorted-subset replicate PCRs used 150 to 200 ng DNA, tens of thousands of T cell genomes. Sequenced by immunoSEQ multiplex PCR; TCRdb stores in-frame clones only, minus some. The table includes around 2,000,000 clones, over 85% detected once. V lost 2 bases, J lost 3 bases, and 4 bases stayed unmatched. This CDR3 is built from 15 residues. Germline lookup yields CDR1 SGHNT and CDR2 YENEEA. Terminally differentiated effector memory CD45RA+ cells were left out of the naive CD8 fraction, which was CD45RO-negative and positively selected for CCR7. Of note for this clone: Its antigen is unidentified.

The genes are TRBV11-3 and TRBJ1-5, with 7 positions matching TRBD1. The source of this sequence is a man aged 18-30 years in good health. The specimen sequenced was naive CD8+ T cells sorted from blood. The CDR3 region is CASSLRGTVNQPQHF. The CDR3 nucleotides read TGTGCCAGCAGCTTAAGGGGGACAGTCAATCAGCCCCAGCATTTT.